These 25 T cell receptor beta chains came from one sample sequenced in a study of CD8 T cells in Susac syndrome. A quantity of about 0.5 to 1 ug RNA underwent reverse transcription using random hexamers. MiXCR, run by TCRdb on the immunoSEQ multiplex PCR reads, gives a single entry per CDR3 protein. Counted here are just under 95,000 distinct CDR3 sequences, around 94% occurring once; the ten biggest clones make up roughly 0.3%. Sequences were obtained from CD4+ T cells from PBMCs. The receptors originated from a human donor with Susac syndrome.

This clonotype was seen once. V is TRBV6-2 or TRBV6-3 and J is TRBJ2-7, with D maybe TRBD2 (5 bases). CDR1 and CDR2 (germline): MNHEY, SVGEGT. The CDR3 runs to 15 residues. Trimming took 0 bases from V and 5 from J, leaving 14 bases between them. CDR3 residues: CASSYSRVTAHEQYF. CDR3 bases: TGTGCCAGCAGTTACTCGAGGGTTACCGCCCACGAGCAGTACTTC.

The chain recombines TRBV29-1 with TRBJ1-2; D might be TRBD1 (5 bases). The germline gives CDR1 SQVTM, CDR2 ANQGSEA. CDR3 size: 12 residues. Trimming pared 4 bases from V and 3 bases from J, leaving 9 bases between. The CDR3 spells CSVGTGDYGYTF. The CDR3 nucleotides read TGCAGCGTTGGTACGGGGGACTATGGCTACACCTTC.

The rearrangement uses TRBV6-5 and TRBJ2-1; TRBD2 aligns across 11 bases. CDR1 and CDR2 from the germline V gene are MNHEY and SVGAGI. The CDR3 contains 13 residues. This CDR3 is CASTSGAYNEQFF. CDR3 sequence (DNA): TGTGCTTCGACTAGCGGGGCATACAATGAGCAGTTCTTC.

This clonotype was seen a few times. The chain carries TRBV6-1 and TRBJ2-7; D not certain. V dropped 8 bases and J dropped 5 bases, with 13 bases sitting between them. The CDR3 loop spans 12 amino acids. CDR1 is MNHNS, CDR2 SASEGT, per germline. CDR3 sequence: CASGRPRDEQYF. The CDR3 region has the DNA TGTGCCAGCGGTCGTCCCCGGGACGAGCAGTACTTC.

The J gene is TRBJ1-1, the V gene TRBV5-1; D not certain. The CDR3 spans 13 residues. Germline V lookup: CDR1 SGHRS, CDR2 YFSETQ. V lost 1 base to trimming and J lost 7 bases, with 11 bases between them. The CDR3 coding sequence is TGCGCCAGCAGCTTGAGTCCCGTCGATGAAGCTTTCTTT. Encoded protein: CASSLSPVDEAFF.

This chain links TRBV30 with TRBJ1-4; 9 bases align to TRBD1. V was clipped by 6 bases and J by 8 bases; unmatched bases: 7. The CDR3 is 13 residues long. From germline, CDR1 is GTSNPN and CDR2 SVGIG (reference sequence). The CDR3 nucleotides read TGTGCCTGTGTCGGACAGGGGTGGGAAAAACTGTTTTTT. It codes for CACVGQGWEKLFF.

The chain employs TRBV7-2 and TRBJ1-6; D might be TRBD1 (6 bases). The V gene lost 10 bases and the J gene lost 7 bases, with 14 bases spanning the gap. This CDR3 is built from 13 residues. Looked up from germline, CDR1 is SGHTA and CDR2 is FQGNSA. CDR3 protein: CANHREPNSPLHF. The DNA for the CDR3 is TGTGCCAATCACAGGGAACCCAATTCACCCCTCCACTTT.

This chain links TRBV28 with TRBJ1-5, with D possibly being TRBD1 (5 bases). Trimming removed 2 bases from V and 3 bases from J, with 11 bases in between. Germline V gene lookup returns CDR1 MDHEN and CDR2 SYDVKM. The CDR3 covers 15 residues. This CDR3 is CASSLTTASNQPQHF. The CDR3 region has the DNA TGTGCCAGCAGTTTAACGACAGCTTCCAATCAGCCCCAGCATTTT.

The chain links TRBV29-1 to TRBJ1-3; weak D call: TRBD1 (5 bases). Per the germline V gene, CDR1 is SQVTM and CDR2 is ANQGSEA. This CDR3 spans 12 amino acids. Trimming removed 6 bases at V and 8 bases at J, with 14 bases between. CDR3 amino acids: CSVSAGPDTIYF. CDR3 DNA sequence: TGCAGCGTGTCCGCGGGGCCAGACACCATATATTTT.

The J gene is TRBJ2-2, the V gene TRBV16, with D uncertain. CDR1 and CDR2 from the germline V gene are KGHSY and FQNENV. The CDR3 is made up of 13 amino acids. Trimming cost V 2 bases and J 4 bases, with 5 bases left between them. The CDR3 protein is CASSQERTGELFF. In nucleotides, the CDR3 is TGTGCCAGCAGCCAAGAGCGCACCGGGGAGCTGTTTTTT.

The chain links TRBV3-1 to TRBJ2-7; D gene ambiguous. The ends were cut back, 0 bases at V and 2 bases at J, with 11 bases in the middle. The CDR3 contains 15 residues. Looked up from germline, CDR1 is LGHDT and CDR2 is YNNKEL (reference sequence). The CDR3 is CASSQDWNRAYEQYF. DNA for the CDR3: TGTGCCAGCAGCCAAGATTGGAACCGGGCCTACGAGCAGTACTTC.

This clonotype was seen only once. The gene calls are TRBV5-8 and TRBJ2-1; D unclear. The CDR3 has 15 amino acids. V was cut by 4 bases and J by 0 bases, with 11 bases left in between. The V gene's germline CDR1 is SGHTS and CDR2 YDEGEE. CDR3 bases: TGTGCCAGCAGCCCCCAGATGGGCTCCTACAATGAGCAGTTCTTC. This gives the protein CASSPQMGSYNEQFF.

This clonotype is a singleton in its sample. The chain couples TRBV6-1 to TRBJ1-6; the D is unclear. Germline lookup yields CDR1 MNHNS and CDR2 SASEGT. V shed 1 base and J shed 6 bases, with 13 bases lying between them. The CDR3 loop spans 16 amino acids. The CDR3 nucleotides read TGTGCCAGCAGTGAAGGCGAACAGCACCGTAATTCACCCCTCCACTTT. Translating it yields CASSEGEQHRNSPLHF.

This clonotype was seen a few times. This chain's CDR3 is CSASRGNQPQHF. CDR3 coding DNA: TGCAGTGCTAGCCGGGGCAATCAGCCCCAGCATTTT. The chain is built from TRBV20-1 and TRBJ1-5, with no clear D. Trimming stripped 3 bases from V and 2 bases from J, with 5 bases between. The CDR3 is made up of 12 amino acids. CDR1 DFQATT and CDR2 SNEGSKA come from the germline V gene (reference sequence).

V gene TRBV7-2 combines with J gene TRBJ2-3; TRBD2 matches at 14 bases. The length of the CDR3 is 16 residues. V shed 4 bases, J shed 6 bases, and the junction held 6 bases outside the gene matches. CDR1 and CDR2 from the germline V gene are SGHTA and FQGNSA. DNA for the CDR3: TGTGCCAGCAGCTCCGCGACTAGCGGGGGGGCGGATACGCAGTATTTT. It specifies CASSSATSGGADTQYF.

This chain's CDR3 is CASCGTGYSGNTIYF. Here the CDR3 DNA reads TGTGCCAGCTGCGGAACAGGGTACTCTGGAAACACCATATATTTT. The chain joins TRBV6-5 to TRBJ1-3, with D perhaps TRBD1 (6 bases). The germline V gene has CDR1 MNHEY and CDR2 SVGAGI. CDR3 length equals 15 residues. V lost 8 bases, J lost 0 bases, and 14 bases lay in between.

The chain has TRBV19 and TRBJ1-1; D is undetermined. V was pared by 6 bases and J by 7 bases, with 18 bases between. Germline V lookup: CDR1 LNHDA, CDR2 SQIVND (reference sequence). The CDR3 totals 14 residues. The CDR3 region has the DNA TGTGCCAGTAGCGTCAACGACCGCGACCGTGAAGCTTTCTTT. Translation: CASSVNDRDREAFF.

The rearrangement joins TRBV7-9 to TRBJ2-5; D is undetermined. The germline V and J ends were trimmed by 3 bases and 1 base, with 9 bases remaining between them. The CDR3 contains 14 residues. The V gene's germline CDR1 is SEHNR and CDR2 FQNEAQ (reference sequence). The CDR3 protein is CASSFRAAQETQYF. In DNA, the CDR3 is TGTGCCAGCAGCTTCCGGGCAGCCCAAGAGACCCAGTACTTC.

The chain is built from TRBV20-1 and TRBJ1-6, with no clear D. Trimming left V 1 base short and J 7 bases short, with 8 bases between. Germline V lookup: CDR1 DFQATT, CDR2 SNEGSKA (reference sequence). The CDR3 is 13 amino acids. DNA of the CDR3: TGCAGTGCTAGAGTAGACCGGAATTCACCCCTCCACTTT. It specifies CSARVDRNSPLHF.

The gene calls are TRBV7-9 and TRBJ2-3, with D uncertain. V lost 5 bases, J lost 2 bases, and 14 bases lay in between. CDR1 SEHNR and CDR2 FQNEAQ come from the germline V gene (reference sequence). The CDR3 runs to 15 residues. CDR3 amino acids: CASSRPRITTDTQYF. CDR3 in DNA: TGTGCCAGCAGCCGCCCAAGGATCACCACAGATACGCAGTATTTT.

This chain joins TRBV5-1 and TRBJ2-7; the match to TRBD2 covers 9 bases. Germline loops: CDR1 SGHRS, CDR2 YFSETQ. The CDR3 extends over 13 amino acids. V lost 7 bases and J lost 5; bases outside the gene matches: 7. CDR3 amino acids: CASSRTSVHEQYF. In DNA form, the CDR3 reads TGCGCCAGCTCCAGGACTAGCGTACACGAGCAGTACTTC.

This chain connects TRBV5-4 to TRBJ1-2, with D maybe TRBD1 (6 bases). V was trimmed by 4 bases and J by 5 bases, leaving 15 bases between them. This CDR3 is 14 amino acids long. Germline V gene sequence: CDR1 SGHNT, CDR2 YYREEE (reference sequence). CDR3 amino acids: CASSDTGGGYGYTF. Here the CDR3 DNA reads TGTGCCAGCAGCGACACGGGAGGGGGGTATGGCTACACCTTC. Using reference TRBV5-4 and TRBJ1-2 for the parts outside the CDR3, the full variable domain is ETGVTQSPTHLIKTRGQQVTLRCSSQSGHNTVSWYQQALGQGPQFIFQYYREEENGRGNFPPRFSGLQFPNYSSELNVNALELDDSALYLCASSDTGGGYGYTFGSGTRLTVV.

The chain employs TRBV20-1 and TRBJ2-3; TRBD2 matches at 10 bases. The length of the CDR3 is 15 residues. Germline V gives CDR1 DFQATT, CDR2 SNEGSKA (reference sequence). Trimming cost V 7 bases and J 2 bases; bases outside gene matches: 9. The CDR3 sequence is CSVHKRGGNTDTQYF. The CDR3 bases are TGCAGTGTTCATAAGCGGGGGGGGAACACAGATACGCAGTATTTT.

The count of this clonotype is one. The rearrangement links TRBV27 to TRBJ2-2; D possibly corresponds to TRBD1 (6 bases). V lost 6 bases and J lost 1, with 15 bases in between. The germline gives CDR1 MNHEY, CDR2 SMNVEV (reference sequence). The CDR3 is 16 residues long. CDR3 coding DNA: TGTGCCAGCAGGATACAGGGTTTTGGGAACACCGGGGAGCTGTTTTTT. Translated, it gives CASRIQGFGNTGELFF.

The chain recombines TRBV9 with TRBJ2-5, with unresolved D. The CDR3 loop spans 13 amino acids. V dropped 2 bases and J dropped 5 bases, with 10 bases sitting between them. Germline V gives CDR1 SGDLS, CDR2 YYNGEE. CDR3 region: CASSVLPFETQYF. The CDR3 DNA reads as TGTGCCAGCAGCGTGCTACCGTTCGAGACCCAGTACTTC.